The 26 T cell receptor beta chains given below trace back to one sample, sequenced in a study of cytomegalovirus exposure and HLA in healthy donors. 13 Jbeta primers and 60 Vbeta primers were used for the PCR. Method: immunoSEQ multiplex PCR; TCRdb's copy keeps in-frame clones and lacks some. Found here are around 210,000 clones; the top ten clones hold approximately 0.98%. Sequencing was carried out using PBMCs. The receptors come from a woman in her 30s in good health and CMV-seropositive.

V gene TRBV5-1 combines with J gene TRBJ2-1; TRBD1 matches 8 bases. The CDR3 covers 15 residues. With V trimmed by 2 bases and J by 6 bases, 7 bases remained unmatched. In germline, CDR1 is SGHRS, CDR2 YFSETQ. The CDR3 DNA reads as TGCGCCAGCAGCTTCGTGGACAGGGCCGGCAATGAGCAGTTCTTC. Translated, it gives CASSFVDRAGNEQFF.

V and J are TRBV19 and TRBJ2-2; 8 nucleotides agree with TRBD2. Germline V CDR1 and CDR2: LNHDA, SQIVND (reference sequence). Trimming took 4 bases from V and 0 from J; bases not matched to a gene: 13. There are 19 residues in the CDR3. The CDR3 DNA reads TGTGCCAGTAGTAAAAGAGCTCTAGCGGGCGTCGCGAACACCGGGGAGCTGTTTTTT. The encoded protein is CASSKRALAGVANTGELFF.

The chain recombines TRBV29-1 with TRBJ2-1; TRBD2 might be the D (6 bases). Germline V lookup: CDR1 SQVTM, CDR2 ANQGSEA. This CDR3 is 15 amino acids long. Trimming pared 6 bases from V and 0 bases from J, leaving 15 bases between. The CDR3 sequence is CSVGGKASSYNEQFF. In nucleotides, the CDR3 is TGCAGCGTCGGAGGGAAGGCGAGCTCCTACAATGAGCAGTTCTTC.

The chain joins TRBV5-8 to TRBJ1-1; D is uncertain. Per germline, CDR1 SGHTS and CDR2 YDEGEE. This CDR3 contains 14 residues. V lost 3 bases and J 10 bases, leaving 19 bases between the germline ends. CDR3 DNA: TGTGCCAGCAGCTCAGCAGGTATCCTGGATGGAGCTTTCTTT. It yields the protein CASSSAGILDGAFF.

The chain recombines TRBV14 with TRBJ2-7; 9 bases fit TRBD2. The CDR3 totals 16 residues. CDR1 and CDR2 from the germline V gene are SGHDN and FVKESK. Trimming removed 0 bases from V and 3 bases from J; junction bases left unmatched: 6. The DNA of the CDR3 is TGTGCCAGCAGCCAAGATGCCGCGGGAGGGCTCTACGAGCAGTACTTC. Translating gives CASSQDAAGGLYEQYF.

The V call is TRBV12-5, the J call TRBJ2-7; D might be TRBD1 (6 bases). The CDR3 extends over 14 amino acids. From germline, CDR1 is LGHNT and CDR2 FRNRAP. V lost 9 bases to trimming and J lost 3 bases, with 18 bases between them. The CDR3 region is CARDRDKTYYEQYF. The CDR3 nucleotides are TGTGCTAGAGATAGGGACAAAACTTACTACGAGCAGTACTTC. The entire variable domain, with the rest obtained from reference TRBV12-5 and TRBJ2-7, is as follows: DARVTQTPRHKVTEMGQEVTMRCQPILGHNTVFWYRQTMMQGLELLAYFRNRAPLDDSGMPKDRFSAEMPDATLATLKIQPSEPRDSAVYFCARDRDKTYYEQYFGPGTRLTVT.

The chain recombines TRBV10-1 with TRBJ2-7; possible D gene TRBD1, 5 bases. The germline V gene has CDR1 WNHNN and CDR2 SYGVQD (reference sequence). There are 13 residues in the CDR3. The V end was cut by 3 bases, the J end by 6 bases, with 12 bases between. CDR3 coding DNA: TGCGCCAGCAGTGATCAACAGGTTGCCGAGCAGTACTTC. Encoded protein: CASSDQQVAEQYF.

CDR3 in DNA: TGTGCCATCGCCACCGGGACAAGATTGTCACCCCTCCACTTT. Translating gives CAIATGTRLSPLHF. V gene TRBV10-3 combines with J gene TRBJ1-6, with a possible D match to TRBD1 (6 bases). Trimming took off 8 bases at V and 10 bases at J, with 18 bases between the two ends. From germline, CDR1 is ENHRY and CDR2 SYGVKD. This CDR3 contains 14 residues.

This rearrangement joins TRBV30 to TRBJ2-3; D might be TRBD2 (5 bases). The germline V gene has CDR1 GTSNPN and CDR2 SVGIG (reference sequence). The V end lost 2 bases, the J end lost 0 bases, and 12 bases lay between the germline ends. The CDR3 has 15 amino acids. The CDR3 DNA follows: TGTGCCTGGAGTAGGGTAGCGCCCAGCACAGATACGCAGTATTTT. Its protein product is CAWSRVAPSTDTQYF. Using reference TRBV30 and TRBJ2-3 for the parts outside the CDR3, the full variable domain is SQTIHQWPATLVQPVGSPLSLECTVEGTSNPNLYWYRQAAGRGLQLLFYSVGIGQISSEVPQNLSASRPQDRQFILSSKKLLLSDSGFYLCAWSRVAPSTDTQYFGPGTRLTVL.

The genes are TRBV29-1 and TRBJ1-1; D is unresolved. V was pared by 7 bases and J by 6 bases, with 21 bases between. Germline CDR1 SQVTM, CDR2 ANQGSEA. CDR3 size: 14 residues. CDR3: CSACEGYESPEAFF. The CDR3 region has the DNA TGCAGCGCTTGCGAGGGATATGAATCTCCTGAAGCTTTCTTT.

This rearrangement joins TRBV4-3 to TRBJ1-4; TRBD1 matches 7 bases. CDR1 is LGHNA, CDR2 YSLEER, per germline. There are 22 residues in the CDR3. The ends lost 1 base at V and 0 bases at J; junction bases unmatched: 20. Here the CDR3 DNA reads TGCGCCAGCAGCCAAGTAGGGACAGAGGCTTCTATTAGAATTGCAACTAATGAAAAACTGTTTTTT. Translation: CASSQVGTEASIRIATNEKLFF.

The V gene is TRBV7-9, the J gene TRBJ2-2; D is perhaps TRBD2 (5 bases). V gave up 2 bases and J gave up 3 bases, with 7 bases separating them. In germline, CDR1 is SEHNR, CDR2 FQNEAQ (reference sequence). This CDR3 spans 14 amino acids. The CDR3 loop reads CASSLSGYTGELFF. The CDR3 nucleotides are TGTGCCAGCAGCTTAAGCGGCTACACCGGGGAGCTGTTTTTT.

V and J are TRBV5-1 and TRBJ2-5, with D unclear. The germline CDR1 and CDR2 sequences are SGHRS and YFSETQ. Trimming shortened V by 0 bases and J by 4 bases, and 10 bases separated the two germline ends. This CDR3 is built from 14 residues. CDR3 amino acids: CASSLDSSPETQYF. CDR3 DNA: TGCGCCAGCAGCTTGGACTCCTCCCCAGAGACCCAGTACTTC.

The rearrangement links TRBV6-5 to TRBJ1-1; TRBD1 is a possible D gene (6 bases). From germline, CDR1 is MNHEY and CDR2 SVGAGI. Trimming took off 3 bases at V and 1 base at J, with 12 bases between the two ends. The length of the CDR3 is 15 residues. CDR3: CASSYWQGSNTEAFF. CDR3 sequence (DNA): TGTGCCAGCAGTTATTGGCAGGGGTCGAACACTGAAGCTTTCTTT.

The chain links TRBV15 to TRBJ1-1; D may be TRBD1 (6 bases). V gave up 3 bases and J gave up 11 bases, with 13 bases separating them. The CDR3 spans 12 residues. From germline, CDR1 is LNHNV and CDR2 YYDKDF (reference sequence). The CDR3 here is CATSSLQGLAFF. The CDR3 DNA reads as TGTGCCACCAGCAGCCTACAGGGATTGGCTTTCTTT.

J is TRBJ1-2 and V is TRBV9; unclear D gene. The CDR3 runs to 15 residues. V was shortened by 0 bases and J by 2 bases, with 11 bases between the two germline ends. Germline-derived CDR1 and CDR2 are SGDLS and YYNGEE. The CDR3 DNA reads as TGTGCCAGCAGCGTAGGGGGAGACCGCAACTATGGCTACACCTTC. It translates to CASSVGGDRNYGYTF. Using reference TRBV9 and TRBJ1-2 for the parts outside the CDR3, the full variable domain is DSGVTQTPKHLITATGQRVTLRCSPRSGDLSVYWYQQSLDQGLQFLIQYYNGEERAKGNILERFSAQQFPDLHSELNLSSLELGDSALYFCASSVGGDRNYGYTFGSGTRLTVV.

The V call is TRBV30, the J call TRBJ2-1, with a possible D match to TRBD1 (6 bases). In germline, CDR1 is GTSNPN, CDR2 SVGIG (reference sequence). The V end lost 3 bases, the J end lost 8 bases, and 17 bases lay between the germline ends. The CDR3 totals 14 residues. The CDR3 region is CAWRRGYRTDEQFF. In nucleotides, the CDR3 is TGTGCCTGGAGAAGGGGGTACCGTACGGATGAGCAGTTCTTC.

CDR3 region: CASSLSVRRLNEQYF. The DNA of the CDR3 is TGTGCCAGCAGCTTATCAGTCCGGAGGCTAAACGAGCAGTACTTC. The rearrangement uses TRBV11-2 and TRBJ2-7; weak D call: TRBD2 (5 bases). Germline-derived CDR1 and CDR2 are SGHAT and FQNNGV. This CDR3 has 15 amino acids. Trimming pared 2 bases from V and 5 bases from J, leaving 16 bases between.

The chain uses TRBV25-1 and TRBJ1-1, with TRBD1 as a possible D gene (5 bases). CDR1 and CDR2 from the germline V gene are MGHDK and SYGVNS. The CDR3 has 14 residues. V shed 6 bases and J shed 0 bases, with 11 bases lying between them. CDR3 protein: CASRGGSLNTEAFF. The CDR3 coding sequence is TGTGCCAGCAGGGGGGGGTCGCTGAACACTGAAGCTTTCTTT. Combining the CDR3 with reference TRBV25-1 and TRBJ1-1 gives the whole variable domain EADIYQTPRYLVIGTGKKITLECSQTMGHDKMYWYQQDPGMELHLIHYSYGVNSTEKGDLSSESTVSRIRTEHFPLTLESARPSHTSQYLCASRGGSLNTEAFFGQGTRLTVV.

The V gene is TRBV27, the J gene TRBJ1-1; D is possibly TRBD1 (6 bases). Deletions cut 6 bases from V and 0 bases from J, with 8 bases between. The germline gives CDR1 MNHEY, CDR2 SMNVEV (reference sequence). The CDR3 spans 13 residues. CDR3: CASSGTLNTEAFF. The DNA of the CDR3 is TGTGCCAGCAGCGGGACATTGAACACTGAAGCTTTCTTT.

This sequence joins TRBV5-1 and TRBJ1-4, with 7 bases fitting TRBD1. CDR3 length: 15 amino acids. The trim removed 2 bases at V and 5 bases at J, leaving 6 bases unmatched. Looked up from germline, CDR1 is SGHRS and CDR2 is YFSETQ. The CDR3 here is CASSFNRGGNEKLFF. CDR3 coding DNA: TGCGCCAGCAGCTTTAACAGGGGCGGGAATGAAAAACTGTTTTTT.

The chain carries TRBV7-8 and TRBJ2-6; TRBD2 might be the D (7 bases). The V end was cut by 5 bases, the J end by 3 bases, with 14 bases between. This CDR3 contains 16 residues. Germline CDR1 reads SGHVS; CDR2 reads FQNEAQ. The CDR3 bases are TGTGCCAGCAGCCCAGGGAGGGGGTATGGGGCCAACGTCCTGACTTTC. It specifies CASSPGRGYGANVLTF.

As for this clone: At one end the junction does not follow the germline gene, possibly because of a read error. This chain connects TRBV27 to TRBJ2-7; 9 bases line up with TRBD2. The CDR3 loop spans 16 amino acids. Germline V gene data show CDR1 as MNHEY and CDR2 as SMNVEV (reference sequence). The CDR3 region is CASSLSSGVLSYEQYF. As DNA, the CDR3 is TGTGCCAGCAGCTTATCTAGCGGGGTTCTTTCCTACGAGCAGTACTTC.

The rearrangement joins TRBV5-1 to TRBJ2-7; 7 nucleotides align to TRBD1. CDR1 and CDR2 (germline): SGHRS, YFSETQ. The CDR3 runs 15 residues. The V gene end was trimmed by 4 bases and the J gene end by 1 base; junction bases not matched to a gene: 8. The CDR3 loop reads CASSLLSGQSYEQYF. CDR3 nucleotide sequence: TGCGCCAGCAGCCTACTCTCGGGACAGTCCTACGAGCAGTACTTC.

The V call is TRBV10-1, the J call TRBJ2-3; D remains ambiguous. This CDR3 is built from 13 residues. Germline-derived CDR1 and CDR2 are WNHNN and SYGVQD (reference sequence). The ends were cut back, 8 bases at V and 6 bases at J, with 15 bases in the middle. CDR3 nucleotide sequence: TGCGCCAGCGGCGAAGGCCAGGCCGATACGCAGTATTTT. This codes for CASGEGQADTQYF.

The rearrangement joins TRBV6-6 to TRBJ2-7; tentative D call: TRBD1 (6 bases). Germline V gene sequence: CDR1 MNHNY, CDR2 SVGAGI (reference sequence). The CDR3 runs 12 residues. Trimming shortened V by 6 bases and J by 5 bases, and 11 bases separated the two germline ends. This CDR3 is CASSPTGHEQYF. The CDR3 DNA is TGTGCCAGCAGCCCGACAGGACACGAGCAGTACTTC.